These T cell receptor beta chains were read from a single sample in a study of blood T cell repertoires in COVID-19. The data were produced by immunoSEQ multiplex PCR, yet TCRdb's version contains in-frame clones alone and is incomplete. The sample records under 150,000 clones, about 88% being singletons. The sample consisted of peripheral blood. The receptors derive from a woman aged 65 to 85 who had recovered from COVID-19. Each CDR3 is given with its conserved first and last residue. D genes are given only for firm matches. For some rows the clone size is stated as once, few or many, or as a class when expanded; others skip it.

V gene: TRBV5-1; clone size: NA; J gene: TRBJ2-5; D gene: TRBD1; CDR3 protein: CASSLDRGSQETQYF; CDR3 DNA: TGCGCCAGCAGCTTGGACAGGGGGTCCCAAGAGACCCAGTACTTC
V gene: TRBV5-6; clone size: once; J gene: TRBJ2-7; D gene: TRBD2; CDR3 protein: CASSPSGRATYEQYF; CDR3 DNA: TGTGCCAGCAGCCCTAGCGGGAGGGCCACCTACGAGCAGTACTTC
V gene: TRBV11-2; clone size: NA; J gene: TRBJ2-7; D gene: NA; CDR3 protein: CASSLGQGRSGVEQYF; CDR3 DNA: TGTGCCAGCAGCTTAGGTCAGGGTCGGAGTGGAGTGGAGCAGTACTTC
V gene: TRBV7-2; clone size: NA; J gene: TRBJ2-7; D gene: TRBD2; CDR3 protein: CASSLGGLAGDEQYF; CDR3 DNA: TGTGCCAGCAGCTTAGGGGGGCTAGCGGGGGACGAGCAGTACTTC
V gene: TRBV7-8; clone size: NA; J gene: TRBJ1-1; D gene: NA; CDR3 protein: CATRLDIMNTEAFF; CDR3 DNA: TGTGCCACACGATTAGACATTATGAACACTGAAGCTTTCTTT
V gene: TRBV28; clone size: NA; J gene: TRBJ1-3; D gene: NA; CDR3 protein: CASSLPGWGGSSGNTIYF; CDR3 DNA: TGTGCCAGCAGTTTACCCGGGTGGGGGGGAAGCTCTGGAAACACCATATATTTT
V gene: TRBV28; clone size: NA; J gene: TRBJ2-1; D gene: TRBD2; CDR3 protein: CASSYPLGLAVNYNEQFF; CDR3 DNA: TGTGCCAGCAGTTATCCATTGGGACTAGCGGTGAACTACAATGAGCAGTTCTTC
V gene: TRBV2; clone size: NA; J gene: TRBJ1-2; D gene: NA; CDR3 protein: CASSVLPGKGYTF; CDR3 DNA: TGTGCCAGCAGTGTACTACCAGGGAAAGGCTACACCTTC
V gene: TRBV4-3; clone size: once; J gene: TRBJ2-1; D gene: TRBD2; CDR3 protein: CASSRGLAGYNEQFF; CDR3 DNA: TGCGCCAGCAGCCGGGGACTAGCGGGGTACAATGAGCAGTTCTTC
V gene: TRBV18; clone size: NA; J gene: TRBJ2-7; D gene: TRBD1; CDR3 protein: CASSPGTGAYEQYF; CDR3 DNA: TGTGCCAGCTCACCCGGGACAGGGGCCTACGAGCAGTACTTC
V gene: TRBV27; clone size: once; J gene: TRBJ2-7; D gene: TRBD2; CDR3 protein: CASSLRSLAGAQYF; CDR3 DNA: TGTGCCAGCAGTTTAAGGAGTTTAGCGGGCGCGCAGTACTTC
V gene: TRBV7-3; clone size: once; J gene: TRBJ2-5; D gene: NA; CDR3 protein: CASSPRNQETQYF; CDR3 DNA: TGTGCCAGCAGCCCGCGGAACCAAGAGACCCAGTACTTC
V gene: TRBV6-6; clone size: NA; J gene: TRBJ2-2; D gene: NA; CDR3 protein: CASSYGRTGELFF; CDR3 DNA: TGTGCCAGCAGTTACGGGAGGACCGGGGAGCTGTTTTTT
V gene: TRBV6-5; clone size: once; J gene: TRBJ2-2; D gene: NA; CDR3 protein: CASSYREYTGELFF; CDR3 DNA: TGTGCCAGCAGTTACAGGGAGTACACCGGGGAGCTGTTTTTT
V gene: TRBV10-3; clone size: NA; J gene: TRBJ2-5; D gene: NA; CDR3 protein: CAISETGRETQYF; CDR3 DNA: TGTGCCATCAGTGAGACAGGGCGAGAGACCCAGTACTTC
V gene: TRBV7-6; clone size: NA; J gene: TRBJ2-2; D gene: NA; CDR3 protein: CASSPDTRGYTGELFF; CDR3 DNA: TGTGCCAGCAGCCCCGACACCAGGGGATACACCGGGGAGCTGTTTTTT
V gene: TRBV9; clone size: NA; J gene: TRBJ2-2; D gene: NA; CDR3 protein: CASSPLVGELFF; CDR3 DNA: TGTGCCAGCAGCCCCCTCGTCGGGGAGCTGTTTTTT
V gene: TRBV24-1; clone size: NA; J gene: TRBJ2-3; D gene: NA; CDR3 protein: CATSDSLSFADTQYF; CDR3 DNA: TGTGCCACCAGTGATTCACTTAGCTTTGCAGATACGCAGTATTTT
V gene: TRBV7-8; clone size: NA; J gene: TRBJ2-1; D gene: NA; CDR3 protein: CASSRTQNNEQFF; CDR3 DNA: TGTGCCAGCAGCCGGACTCAGAACAATGAGCAGTTCTTC
V gene: TRBV12-3/TRBV12-4; clone size: NA; J gene: TRBJ1-1; D gene: NA; CDR3 protein: CASSLGARTEAFF; CDR3 DNA: TGTGCCAGCAGTTTAGGGGCTCGCACTGAAGCTTTCTTT
V gene: TRBV6-6; clone size: NA; J gene: TRBJ2-7; D gene: NA; CDR3 protein: CASSAGTVLSYEQYF; CDR3 DNA: TGTGCCAGCAGTGCGGGGACAGTCCTCTCGTACGAGCAGTACTTC
V gene: TRBV7-3; clone size: NA; J gene: TRBJ2-4; D gene: TRBD1; CDR3 protein: CASSLMGTGPKNIQYF; CDR3 DNA: TGTGCCAGCAGCTTAATGGGGACAGGGCCCAAAAACATTCAGTACTTC
V gene: TRBV20-1; clone size: NA; J gene: TRBJ2-7; D gene: NA; CDR3 protein: CSASPGGLEQYF; CDR3 DNA: TGCAGTGCTAGTCCGGGTGGTCTCGAGCAGTACTTC
V gene: TRBV18; clone size: NA; J gene: TRBJ2-1; D gene: TRBD2; CDR3 protein: CASSPLAGGYNEQFF; CDR3 DNA: TGTGCCAGCTCACCGCTAGCGGGGGGCTACAATGAGCAGTTCTTC
V gene: TRBV11-3; clone size: once; J gene: TRBJ2-3; D gene: NA; CDR3 protein: CASILVQTTGLPNTDTQYF; CDR3 DNA: TGTGCCAGCATCCTCGTGCAGACTACCGGACTTCCCAACACAGATACGCAGTATTTT
V gene: TRBV29-1; clone size: NA; J gene: TRBJ1-2; D gene: TRBD1; CDR3 protein: CSVLTGTEGYTF; CDR3 DNA: TGCAGCGTATTGACAGGGACCGAGGGCTACACCTTC
V gene: TRBV2; clone size: NA; J gene: TRBJ2-1; D gene: NA; CDR3 protein: CASSGADEQFF; CDR3 DNA: TGTGCCAGCTCGGGTGCCGATGAGCAGTTCTTC
V gene: TRBV7-2; clone size: NA; J gene: TRBJ1-5; D gene: TRBD1; CDR3 protein: CASSLATGGQPQHF; CDR3 DNA: TGTGCCAGCAGCTTAGCTACAGGGGGACAGCCCCAGCATTTT
V gene: TRBV19; clone size: NA; J gene: TRBJ1-5; D gene: NA; CDR3 protein: CASSIRDFNQPQHF; CDR3 DNA: TGTGCCAGTAGTATCAGGGACTTCAATCAGCCCCAGCATTTT
V gene: TRBV7-2; clone size: NA; J gene: TRBJ2-3; D gene: TRBD1; CDR3 protein: CASSLGGQSTDTQYF; CDR3 DNA: TGTGCCAGCAGCTTAGGGGGACAGTCCACAGATACGCAGTATTTT
V gene: TRBV29-1; clone size: NA; J gene: TRBJ2-5; D gene: TRBD2; CDR3 protein: CSVPTSGQETQYF; CDR3 DNA: TGCAGCGTCCCGACTAGCGGGCAAGAGACCCAGTACTTC
V gene: TRBV7-7; clone size: NA; J gene: TRBJ2-3; D gene: TRBD2; CDR3 protein: CASSLGSGADTQYF; CDR3 DNA: TGTGCCAGCAGCTTAGGTAGCGGGGCGGATACGCAGTATTTT
V gene: TRBV28; clone size: NA; J gene: TRBJ2-7; D gene: TRBD1; CDR3 protein: CASSLLGDRDYF; CDR3 DNA: TGTGCCAGCAGTCTCCTGGGGGACAGAGACTACTTC
V gene: TRBV12-5; clone size: NA; J gene: TRBJ2-1; D gene: TRBD1; CDR3 protein: CASGPRTGSDEQFF; CDR3 DNA: TGTGCTAGTGGTCCTCGGACAGGGTCGGATGAGCAGTTCTTC
V gene: TRBV28; clone size: NA; J gene: TRBJ2-7; D gene: TRBD1; CDR3 protein: CASRGTGPYEQYF; CDR3 DNA: TGTGCCAGCAGAGGGACAGGCCCCTACGAGCAGTACTTC
V gene: TRBV6-5; clone size: once; J gene: TRBJ1-2; D gene: NA; CDR3 protein: CASTSTGMGYGYTF; CDR3 DNA: TGTGCCAGCACGTCAACAGGGATGGGCTATGGCTACACCTTC
V gene: TRBV5-6; clone size: NA; J gene: TRBJ2-7; D gene: NA; CDR3 protein: CASSLVSHIYEQYF; CDR3 DNA: TGTGCCAGCAGCTTGGTGAGCCATATCTACGAGCAGTACTTC
V gene: TRBV14; clone size: NA; J gene: TRBJ2-3; D gene: NA; CDR3 protein: CASSITQGADTQYF; CDR3 DNA: TGTGCCAGCAGCATAACACAAGGGGCAGATACGCAGTATTTT
V gene: TRBV4-1; clone size: once; J gene: TRBJ2-1; D gene: NA; CDR3 protein: CASSEHNEQFF; CDR3 DNA: TGCGCCAGCAGCGAGCATAATGAGCAGTTCTTC
V gene: TRBV9; clone size: NA; J gene: TRBJ2-3; D gene: NA; CDR3 protein: CASSSGTFSTDTQYF; CDR3 DNA: TGTGCCAGCAGTAGCGGAACCTTTAGCACAGATACGCAGTATTTT
V gene: TRBV4-1; clone size: NA; J gene: TRBJ1-4; D gene: TRBD1; CDR3 protein: CASSQTGGNEKLFF; CDR3 DNA: TGCGCCAGCAGCCAAACAGGGGGTAATGAAAAACTGTTTTTT
V gene: TRBV2; clone size: once; J gene: TRBJ1-4; D gene: NA; CDR3 protein: CASRRDGGNEKLFF; CDR3 DNA: TGTGCCAGCAGAAGGGACGGGGGGAATGAAAAACTGTTTTTT
V gene: TRBV19; clone size: NA; J gene: TRBJ1-2; D gene: NA; CDR3 protein: CASSIAGGGYTF; CDR3 DNA: TGTGCCAGTAGTATAGCAGGTGGCGGCTACACCTTC